One sample yielded the 7 T cell receptor beta chains listed below, sequenced in a study of shared clonotypes between healthy human individuals. Generated by immunoSEQ multiplex PCR, the TCRdb table keeps only in-frame clones and is missing some. Of some 1.5 million clones listed, 95% to 97% are singletons. The sequencing sample was made of naive CD4+ T cells sorted from blood. Subset of the sample: CD45RA+ positively selected. These TCRs come from a man aged 25-45 years in good health.

The V and J genes are TRBV5-6 and TRBJ1-1; no firm D call. CDR1 and CDR2 (germline): SGHDT, YYEEEE. V dropped 5 bases and J dropped 1 base, with 9 bases sitting between them. This CDR3 is built from 13 residues. As DNA, the CDR3 is TGTGCCAGCAGTGACGGGGAGAACACTGAAGCTTTCTTT. It translates to CASSDGENTEAFF.

The chain recombines TRBV9 with TRBJ1-1; D possibly corresponds to TRBD1 (5 bases). From germline, CDR1 is SGDLS and CDR2 YYNGEE. The CDR3 loop spans 16 amino acids. V lost 4 bases and J lost 0, with 16 bases in between. The CDR3: CASSPRGGTMNTEAFF. The CDR3 region has the DNA TGTGCCAGCAGCCCCCGCGGGGGTACTATGAACACTGAAGCTTTCTTT. Looking up the rest from reference TRBV9 and TRBJ1-1 gives the full variable domain: DSGVTQTPKHLITATGQRVTLRCSPRSGDLSVYWYQQSLDQGLQFLIQYYNGEERAKGNILERFSAQQFPDLHSELNLSSLELGDSALYFCASSPRGGTMNTEAFFGQGTRLTVV.

The V and J genes are TRBV5-4 and TRBJ1-1; no reliable D call. Trimming cost V 3 bases and J 1 base, with 4 bases left between them. CDR1 and CDR2 (germline): SGHNT, YYREEE (reference sequence). The CDR3 spans 12 residues. The CDR3 protein is CASSYWNTEAFF. Here the CDR3 DNA reads TGTGCCAGCAGCTACTGGAACACTGAAGCTTTCTTT.

Notes on this clone: The same CDR3 can be traced to other DNA sequences in this sample. V gene TRBV19 combines with J gene TRBJ2-5, with 7 bases fitting TRBD1. Germline V gene sequence: CDR1 LNHDA, CDR2 SQIVND (reference sequence). The CDR3 loop spans 12 amino acids. After removal of 4 bases from V and 5 bases from J, the junction contained 1 base not matched to a gene. CDR3 bases: TGTGCCAGTAGTACGACAGGGGAGACCCAGTACTTC. This translates into CASSTTGETQYF.

This chain uses TRBV14 with TRBJ1-1; TRBD1 is a possible D gene (6 bases). The CDR3 totals 13 residues. Trimming cost V 4 bases and J 3 bases, with 9 bases left between them. The V gene's germline CDR1 is SGHDN and CDR2 FVKESK. The CDR3 protein is CASSPQGDTEAFF. CDR3 nucleotides: TGTGCCAGCAGCCCACAGGGTGACACTGAAGCTTTCTTT.

This chain connects TRBV18 to TRBJ2-7; 10 positions match TRBD2. CDR3 size: 16 residues. CDR1 KGHSH and CDR2 LQKENI come from the germline V gene. The J segment lost 4 bases and the V segment lost 6 bases, leaving 12 bases of the junction unmatched. The CDR3: CASSPNLAGVSYEQYF. CDR3 DNA: TGTGCCAGCTCCCCTAATCTAGCGGGAGTATCTTACGAGCAGTACTTC.

This rearrangement joins TRBV11-2 to TRBJ2-5; D may be TRBD2 (5 bases). The CDR3 sequence is 16 residues long. V was pared by 2 bases and J by 2 bases, with 15 bases between. Germline CDR1 reads SGHAT; CDR2 reads FQNNGV. CDR3 in amino acids: CASSLRTGRGQETQYF. The CDR3 bases are TGTGCCAGCAGCTTAAGGACTGGTCGGGGACAAGAGACCCAGTACTTC.